This T cell receptor beta chain was recovered during a study of cytomegalovirus exposure and HLA in healthy donors. The study, taken as a whole, reports: Further analysis was carried out later, and it showed several of the most significant clusters appearing linked to common viral pathogens. A missense DCLRE1C variant was associated with V- and J-gene trimming of TCR beta chains in a later analysis, and an independent cohort replicated the association.

Use of 60 Vbeta and 13 Jbeta primers characterized the PCR. Profiled with immunoSEQ multiplex PCR; TCRdb holds only in-frame clones, not every one. The sample consists of some 80,000 clones, 9.5% to 13% of them appearing once. In this sample, this clone turned up a few times. Its antigen remains unknown. The germline CDR1 and CDR2 sequences are MDHEN and SYDVKM. The length of the CDR3 is 15 residues. V was trimmed by 6 bases and J by 0 bases, leaving 11 bases between them. The rearrangement links TRBV28 to TRBJ1-4; D might be TRBD1 (6 bases). The TCR comes from a man aged 55 to 70 in good health and CMV-seropositive. The specimen sequenced was PBMCs. Here the CDR3 reads CASRPRQATNEKLFF. The CDR3 nucleotides read TGTGCCAGCAGACCTAGACAGGCAACTAATGAAAAACTGTTTTTT.